This is a list of T cell receptor beta chains from one sample in a study of T-cell reconstitution after alpha-beta-depleted transplantation in children. TCRdb itself ran the PCR reads through MiXCR, one entry per CDR3 protein. Of about 300,000 distinct CDR3 sequences in the sample, roughly 8.2% were seen once. This material consisted of peripheral blood, taken 360 days after TCRalphabeta/CD19-depleted stem cell transplant. The receptors stem from a female patient aged 2-10 years who had a stem cell transplant for Fanconi anemia, so the T cells may come from the graft donor. CDR3s include the opening cysteine and the closing phenylalanine or tryptophan. The D gene is left open where the match is weak. Not every row has a clone size; where given, it reads once, few, many or a size class.

.	TRBV5-1	many	TRBJ2-1	CASSLAASVGDNEQFF	TGCGCCAGCAGCTTGGCGGCTTCTGTCGGGGATAATGAGCAGTTCTTC
.	TRBV15	many	TRBJ2-2	CATSDGGRSYGELFF	TGTGCCACCAGCGATGGGGGGCGCTCGTACGGGGAGCTGTTTTTT
.	TRBV9	.	TRBJ2-1	CASSVGQAYNEQFF	TGTGCCAGCAGCGTGGGACAAGCATACAATGAGCAGTTCTTC
TRBD1	TRBV5-8	few	TRBJ1-5	CASSLEGARVQPQHF	TGTGCCAGCAGCTTGGAGGGGGCGAGGGTTCAGCCCCAGCATTTT
.	TRBV6-2/TRBV6-3	.	TRBJ2-4	CASSYGATLAKNIQYF	TGTGCCAGCAGTTACGGGGCGACTCTAGCCAAAAACATTCAGTACTTC
.	TRBV18	.	TRBJ2-5	CASSPRGTSQETQYF	TGTGCCAGCTCACCACGAGGGACGAGTCAAGAGACCCAGTACTTC
.	TRBV27	.	TRBJ2-4	CASSLPNGGKAKNIQYF	TGTGCCAGCAGTTTACCTAACGGGGGCAAAGCCAAAAACATTCAGTACTTC
TRBD2	TRBV28	many	TRBJ2-1	CASGLDNEQFF	TGTGCCAGCGGACTAGACAATGAGCAGTTCTTC
.	TRBV7-2	.	TRBJ2-5	CASGWYQETQYF	TGTGCCAGCGGATGGTACCAAGAGACCCAGTACTTC
.	TRBV28	few	TRBJ2-5	CASSFRLGRAQETQYF	TGTGCCAGCAGTTTTAGGTTGGGCCGGGCCCAAGAGACCCAGTACTTC
.	TRBV5-1	.	TRBJ1-1	CASSLGRDNTEAFF	TGCGCCAGCAGCTTGGGGAGGGATAACACTGAAGCTTTCTTT
TRBD2	TRBV7-2	few	TRBJ2-5	CASSHFGREVQETQYF	TGTGCCAGCAGCCATTTCGGACGGGAGGTTCAAGAGACCCAGTACTTC
.	TRBV12-3/TRBV12-4	few	TRBJ2-4	CASSLGTPLAKNIQYF	TGTGCCAGCAGTCTAGGGACACCTCTAGCCAAAAACATTCAGTACTTC
TRBD1	TRBV29-1	.	TRBJ2-4	CSVGDRGGKNIQYF	TGCAGCGTTGGGGACAGGGGTGGCAAAAACATTCAGTACTTC
TRBD2	TRBV5-1	many	TRBJ2-3	CASSLGLAGTQYF	TGCGCCAGCAGCTTGGGGTTAGCGGGGACGCAGTATTTT
.	TRBV12-3/TRBV12-4	many	TRBJ1-1	CASSLGRVPGSTEAFF	TGTGCCAGCAGTTTGGGCAGGGTGCCGGGGAGCACTGAAGCTTTCTTT
.	TRBV20-1	many	TRBJ2-7	CSAGGRTATYEQYF	TGCAGTGCTGGTGGAAGGACAGCTACCTACGAGCAGTACTTC
.	TRBV9	many	TRBJ1-6	CASSPRTARNSPLHF	TGTGCCAGCAGCCCCCGGACAGCGAGGAATTCACCCCTCCACTTT
.	TRBV5-1	many	TRBJ2-5	CASRTAVLQETQYF	TGCGCCAGCAGGACCGCAGTGCTCCAAGAGACCCAGTACTTC
TRBD2	TRBV11-3	.	TRBJ2-1	CASSLEAGSVNEQFF	TGTGCCAGCAGCTTAGAAGCGGGGTCGGTCAATGAGCAGTTCTTC
.	TRBV20-1	.	TRBJ1-2	CSARVGFERGYTF	TGCAGTGCTAGAGTGGGATTCGAGCGTGGCTACACCTTC
TRBD1	TRBV10-3	many	TRBJ2-7	CAISEPGQGSYEQYF	TGTGCCATCAGTGAGCCGGGACAGGGTTCCTACGAGCAGTACTTC
TRBD1	TRBV5-5	.	TRBJ2-7	CASSLDRGHLEQYF	TGTGCCAGCAGCTTGGATAGGGGGCATCTTGAGCAGTACTTC
.	TRBV30	.	TRBJ1-6	CAWRVNYNSPLHF	TGTGCCTGGAGGGTCAACTATAATTCACCCCTCCACTTT
.	TRBV6-4	many	TRBJ1-2	CASSVGGNYGYTF	TGTGCCAGCAGTGTCGGGGGCAACTATGGCTACACCTTC
.	TRBV6-2/TRBV6-3	many	TRBJ2-1	CASSYSSGFFSYNEQFF	TGTGCCAGCAGTTACAGTTCGGGCTTCTTCTCCTACAATGAGCAGTTCTTC
.	TRBV7-9	.	TRBJ1-1	CASSLGGSPEAFF	TGTGCCAGCAGCTTAGGGGGCTCCCCTGAAGCTTTCTTT
.	TRBV7-8	few	TRBJ1-2	CASSSGAEYGYTF	TGTGCCAGCAGCTCAGGGGCAGAATATGGCTACACCTTC
TRBD1	TRBV29-1	many	TRBJ1-1	CSVVGQFTNTEAFF	TGCAGCGTTGTGGGACAGTTTACGAACACTGAAGCTTTCTTT
.	TRBV6-2/TRBV6-3	many	TRBJ2-7	CASSSTGSVYEQYF	TGTGCCAGCAGTTCGACCGGGAGTGTGTACGAGCAGTACTTC
.	TRBV18	many	TRBJ2-5	CASSPLGEETQYF	TGTGCCAGCTCACCACTAGGAGAAGAGACCCAGTACTTC
TRBD1	TRBV7-8	many	TRBJ2-2	CASSLYRGLNTGELFF	TGTGCCAGCAGCTTATACAGGGGTCTGAACACCGGGGAGCTGTTTTTT
TRBD1	TRBV14	few	TRBJ2-5	CASSPGQGAGETQYF	TGTGCCAGCAGCCCGGGACAGGGGGCAGGGGAGACCCAGTACTTC
TRBD2	TRBV20-1	many	TRBJ2-5	CSALRAGGAPQTQYF	TGCAGTGCCCTACGAGCGGGGGGGGCACCGCAGACCCAGTACTTC
TRBD1	TRBV18	few	TRBJ1-1	CASSRGQVDTEAFF	TGTGCCAGCTCACGGGGACAGGTAGACACTGAAGCTTTCTTT
TRBD1	TRBV20-1	many	TRBJ1-5	CSARQGGQAKYQPQHF	TGCAGTGCTAGACAGGGAGGACAGGCGAAATATCAGCCCCAGCATTTT
TRBD1	TRBV13	many	TRBJ2-1	CASSFWDRPNEQFF	TGTGCCAGCAGCTTCTGGGACAGGCCGAATGAGCAGTTCTTC
TRBD1	TRBV9	few	TRBJ1-3	CASSVEQGGNTIYF	TGTGCCAGCAGCGTAGAACAGGGGGGAAACACCATATATTTT
.	TRBV7-9	few	TRBJ2-3	CASSLAQGGPTDTQYF	TGTGCCAGCAGCTTAGCCCAGGGGGGGCCAACAGATACGCAGTATTTT
.	TRBV6-1	.	TRBJ1-2	CASSPPDGAPYGYTF	TGTGCCAGCAGTCCCCCGGATGGGGCCCCCTATGGCTACACCTTC
TRBD1	TRBV4-3	many	TRBJ1-6	CASSQDRTGGYSPLHF	TGCGCCAGCAGCCAAGACCGGACAGGGGGCTATTCACCCCTCCACTTT
.	TRBV7-8	many	TRBJ2-1	CASSLVRFTYNEQFF	TGTGCCAGCAGCTTAGTTAGGTTTACTTACAATGAGCAGTTCTTC
.	TRBV6-1	few	TRBJ2-2	CASTNSGTMNTGELFF	TGTGCCAGCACCAACTCCGGGACGATGAACACCGGGGAGCTGTTTTTT